The 26 T cell receptor beta chains below all came from one sample that was sequenced in a study of T cells after posttransplantation cyclophosphamide. The assay was immunoSEQ multiplex PCR, and TCRdb's table has in-frame clones only and misses some. Listed here are roughly 35,000 clones without any singletons, the top ten holding about 1.2%. Sequenced: PBMCs. These receptors all stem from a girl aged 10 to 17 in good health, CMV-negative, and a related stem cell transplant donor.

This clone was observed at least ten times. J is TRBJ1-2 and V is TRBV19; D possibly corresponds to TRBD1 (5 bases). The length of the CDR3 is 15 residues. CDR1 is LNHDA and CDR2 is SQIVND in the germline V gene (reference sequence). With 6 bases removed from V and 6 bases from J, the gap between germline ends came to 20 bases. CDR3 nucleotide sequence: TGTGCCAGTAGGTTTCCGACAGATAACTCCGATGGCTACACCTTC. Protein product: CASRFPTDNSDGYTF.

This clone occurred a few times. The genes are TRBV14 and TRBJ2-5; 11 bases align to TRBD2. Germline CDR1 and CDR2: SGHDN and FVKESK. The trim removed 2 bases at V and 8 bases at J, leaving 7 bases unmatched. CDR3 size: 15 residues. The CDR3 bases are TGTGCCAGCAGCCAACAGGGAACTAGCGGGAGTACCCAGTACTTC. It is translated as CASSQQGTSGSTQYF.

This clone showed up many times. The CDR3 here is CASSPQQALYEQYF. DNA for the CDR3: TGTGCCAGCTCACCGCAACAGGCCTTATACGAGCAGTACTTC. This chain links TRBV18 with TRBJ2-7, with D possibly being TRBD1 (5 bases). CDR1 and CDR2 from the germline V gene are KGHSH and LQKENI. Between the trimmed V and J ends, which lost 3 bases and 4 bases, there was a span of 13 bases. The CDR3 has 14 amino acids.

The chain combines TRBV4-2 with TRBJ1-4; D may be TRBD1 (5 bases). Germline V gene lookup returns CDR1 LGHNA and CDR2 YNFKEQ. Trimming took 0 bases from V and 8 from J, leaving 13 bases between them. This CDR3 has 15 residues. CDR3: CASSQENGGAEKLFF. The CDR3 DNA follows: TGTGCCAGCAGCCAAGAGAACGGGGGTGCAGAAAAACTGTTTTTT.

This clone was observed at least ten times. This chain uses TRBV5-8 with TRBJ2-7; 12 bases line up with TRBD2. The CDR3 runs 16 residues. Trimming cost V 5 bases and J 0 bases; bases outside gene matches: 6. The germline V gene encodes CDR1 SGHTS and CDR2 YDEGEE. CDR3 protein: CASSQGLAGFSYEQYF. CDR3 bases: TGTGCCAGCAGTCAAGGACTAGCGGGGTTCTCCTACGAGCAGTACTTC.

There are a few counts of this clone. CDR3 region: CASSEGLEEINEQFF. Written as DNA, the CDR3 is TGTGCCAGCAGTGAAGGACTAGAAGAAATAAATGAGCAGTTCTTC. The chain carries TRBV2 and TRBJ2-1; D is possibly TRBD2 (6 bases). CDR3 length equals 15 residues. V was clipped by 1 base and J by 7 bases, with 14 bases between them. Germline assignment: CDR1 SNHLY and CDR2 FYNNEI. The variable domain in full, with the rest retrieved from reference TRBV2 and TRBJ2-1, is EPEVTQTPSHQVTQMGQEVILRCVPISNHLYFYWYRQILGQKVEFLVSFYNNEISEKSEIFDDQFSVERPDGSNFTLKIRSTKLEDSAMYFCASSEGLEEINEQFFGPGTRLTVL.

V usage is TRBV6-7 and J usage is TRBJ2-7; unclear D gene. TRBV6-7 is designated an ORF whose function remains uncertain. V was trimmed by 10 bases and J by 1 base, leaving 17 bases between them. CDR3 size: 14 residues. CDR3 in amino acids: CAILRHYDSYEQYF. CDR3 DNA: TGTGCCATCCTAAGGCACTATGATTCCTACGAGCAGTACTTC.

This clone turned up a few times. J is TRBJ1-2 and V is TRBV1; the table names TRBD1, a call not compared with the DNA. TRBV1 is marked as a pseudogene. The CDR3 length is 18 residues. The CDR3 nucleotides are TGCACCAGCAGCCGAACGGGGTCGGACAGGAGGAGATTCGATGGCTACACCTTC. It is translated as CTSSRTGSDRRRFDGYTF.

This chain uses TRBV5-1 with TRBJ2-2; tentatively, D is TRBD2 (6 bases). Germline CDR1 and CDR2: SGHRS and YFSETQ. This CDR3 contains 15 residues. V shed 7 bases and J shed 1 base, with 14 bases lying between them. The CDR3, as DNA: TGCGCCAGCCGAAGGAGGGGAGGGAACACCGGGGAGCTGTTTTTT. Protein sequence: CASRRRGGNTGELFF.

This clone turned up a few times. The gene calls are TRBV12-5 and TRBJ1-2, with a possible D match to TRBD1 (5 bases). Germline lookup yields CDR1 LGHNT and CDR2 FRNRAP. V lost 3 bases, J lost 4 bases, and 15 bases lay in between. The CDR3 totals 15 residues. The CDR3 coding sequence is TGTGCTAGTGGTTTATACAGGAAGGAAGGCTATGGCTACACCTTC. Translating it yields CASGLYRKEGYGYTF. The full variable domain, rest sourced from reference TRBV12-5 and TRBJ1-2, is DARVTQTPRHKVTEMGQEVTMRCQPILGHNTVFWYRQTMMQGLELLAYFRNRAPLDDSGMPKDRFSAEMPDATLATLKIQPSEPRDSAVYFCASGLYRKEGYGYTFGSGTRLTVV.

This clone has just a few counts. The rearrangement joins TRBV5-6 to TRBJ1-5, with 9 bases lining up with TRBD1. Germline V gene lookup returns CDR1 SGHDT and CDR2 YYEEEE. There are 16 residues in the CDR3. V shed 4 bases and J 6 bases; nucleotides not matched to a gene: 11. CDR3 region: CASSAQGAPGLQPQHF. The CDR3 coding sequence is TGTGCCAGCAGCGCACAGGGGGCGCCAGGGCTTCAGCCCCAGCATTTT.

This clone has a handful of counts. The chain is built from TRBV30 and TRBJ1-1; the D gene is possibly TRBD1 (6 bases). This CDR3 spans 15 amino acids. Germline V CDR1 and CDR2: GTSNPN, SVGIG (reference sequence). V was trimmed by 2 bases and J by 4 bases, leaving 17 bases between them. The CDR3 spells CAWSPETGIFTEAFF. CDR3 nucleotide sequence: TGTGCCTGGAGTCCGGAGACAGGAATCTTCACTGAAGCTTTCTTT.

The table lists this clone with many counts. The rearrangement joins TRBV4-1 to TRBJ2-3; 7 positions agree with TRBD2. CDR1 is MGHRA and CDR2 is YSYEKL in the germline V gene. The CDR3 contains 17 residues. V trimming: 0 bases; J trimming: 3 bases; junction bases outside the gene matches: 9. This CDR3 is CASSQDRLQGGTDTQYF. In DNA form, the CDR3 reads TGCGCCAGCAGCCAAGATCGGCTGCAGGGAGGGACAGATACGCAGTATTTT.

This clone was seen a few times. The chain couples TRBV6-5 to TRBJ2-7; D possibly corresponds to TRBD1 (5 bases). The CDR3 is made up of 13 amino acids. Trimming removed 2 bases from V and 5 bases from J, with 10 bases in between. The germline CDR1 and CDR2 sequences are MNHEY and SVGAGI. In DNA form, the CDR3 reads TGTGCCAGCAGTTACGTGGCAGGGCACGAGCAGTACTTC. It translates to CASSYVAGHEQYF.

J is TRBJ2-7 and V is TRBV9; TRBD2 matches at 11 bases. CDR1 and CDR2 from the germline V gene are SGDLS and YYNGEE. The CDR3 contains 16 residues. The ends lost 3 bases at V and 3 bases at J; junction bases unmatched: 8. Here the CDR3 DNA reads TGTGCCAGCAGCGGCTCCGGGACTAGCGGCCTCTACGAGCAGTACTTC. It translates to CASSGSGTSGLYEQYF.

The chain is built from TRBV4-1 and TRBJ2-3; 12 bases fit TRBD1. Germline V gene sequence: CDR1 MGHRA, CDR2 YSYEKL. The junction had 1 base not matched to a gene; V was cut back by 0 bases and J by 3 bases. This CDR3 has 16 amino acids. CDR3 sequence: CASSQEGQGATDTQYF. The CDR3 DNA reads TGCGCCAGCAGCCAAGAGGGACAGGGGGCGACAGATACGCAGTATTTT.

This clone was found many times. V gene TRBV9 combines with J gene TRBJ1-4; possibly TRBD1 for D (6 bases). There are 16 residues in the CDR3. CDR1 is SGDLS and CDR2 is YYNGEE in the germline V gene. The V end lost 5 bases, the J end lost 0 bases, and 14 bases lay between the germline ends. Here the CDR3 reads CASSPGERATNEKLFF. In nucleotides, the CDR3 is TGTGCCAGCAGTCCAGGGGAAAGGGCAACTAATGAAAAACTGTTTTTT.

There are many counts of this clone. The chain employs TRBV10-3 and TRBJ2-1, with 13 bases matching TRBD2. This CDR3 is built from 19 residues. Germline V gene data show CDR1 as ENHRY and CDR2 as SYGVKD. After removal of 6 bases from V and 1 base from J, the junction contained 12 bases not matched to a gene. CDR3 sequence (DNA): TGTGCCATCAGGGCTACTAGCGGGGGGGTCCGGGGGTCCTACAATGAGCAGTTCTTC. Encoded protein: CAIRATSGGVRGSYNEQFF.

The chain joins TRBV6-1 to TRBJ2-7, with TRBD2 matching over 8 bases. The length of the CDR3 is 17 residues. Trimming removed 3 bases from V and 4 bases from J; junction bases left unmatched: 14. CDR1 is MNHNS, CDR2 SASEGT, per germline. CDR3 nucleotide sequence: TGTGCCAGCAGTGAGCCGATTCAGGGCGGGAGGAATTACGAGCAGTACTTC. Translating gives CASSEPIQGGRNYEQYF.

This clone showed up just a few times. The CDR3 loop is CASSLLMNTEAFF. The DNA for the CDR3 is TGTGCCAGCAGTCTACTTATGAACACTGAAGCTTTCTTT. This chain joins TRBV6-5 and TRBJ1-1; D unclear. The CDR3 spans 13 residues. V was pared by 5 bases and J by 0 bases, with 7 bases between. From germline, CDR1 is MNHEY and CDR2 SVGAGI.

A few counts support this clone. The genes are TRBV29-1 and TRBJ2-1, with 7 positions matching TRBD1. The CDR3 loop spans 15 amino acids. After removal of 1 base from V and 1 base from J, the junction contained 4 bases not matched to a gene. Germline V gives CDR1 SQVTM, CDR2 ANQGSEA. CDR3 DNA sequence: TGCAGCGTTGAAGGATACAGGGGATCCTACAATGAGCAGTTCTTC. Protein sequence: CSVEGYRGSYNEQFF.

The chain is built from TRBV7-2 and TRBJ2-7; TRBD2 aligns across 8 bases. Trimming cost V 3 bases and J 5 bases; bases outside gene matches: 9. The germline CDR1 and CDR2 sequences are SGHTA and FQGNSA. The CDR3 runs 15 residues. CDR3 in DNA: TGTGCCAGCAGCTTCTCCCCGGGAGGGGGGGACGAGCAGTACTTC. The encoded protein is CASSFSPGGGDEQYF.

There are many counts of this clone. This chain links TRBV6-6 with TRBJ1-3, with 8 nucleotides matching TRBD1. V lost 6 bases to trimming and J lost 4 bases; unmatched junction nucleotides: 5. Germline V gene data show CDR1 as MNHNY and CDR2 as SVGAGI (reference sequence). This CDR3 comprises 14 residues. This chain's CDR3 is CASRTSGGGNTIYF. The DNA of the CDR3 is TGTGCCAGCAGGACCTCAGGGGGCGGAAACACCATATATTTT.

At least ten counts were recorded for this clone. The rearrangement uses TRBV6-5 and TRBJ1-1, with a tentative D call TRBD1 (6 bases). The CDR3 spans 14 residues. V lost 6 bases, J lost 6 bases, and 17 bases lay in between. Germline V gene data show CDR1 as MNHEY and CDR2 as SVGAGI. The CDR3 DNA reads TGTGCCAGCAGCCCCTATTCGACAGGACCTGAAGCTTTCTTT. The encoded protein is CASSPYSTGPEAFF.

This clone was seen many times. J is TRBJ2-7 and V is TRBV6-5; 7 bases are a match to TRBD1. This CDR3 is 13 amino acids long. V lost 6 bases, J lost 4 bases, and 6 bases stayed unmatched. Germline loops: CDR1 MNHEY, CDR2 SVGAGI. The CDR3 here is CASRPTGKYEQYF. CDR3 nucleotides: TGTGCCAGCAGGCCGACAGGGAAATACGAGCAGTACTTC.

This clone was seen at least ten times. The gene calls are TRBV9 and TRBJ1-4, with D unresolved. CDR1 and CDR2 (germline): SGDLS, YYNGEE. V lost 3 bases to trimming and J lost 8 bases, with 8 bases between them. The CDR3 runs 12 residues. The CDR3 is CASSAVGEKLFF. Written as DNA, the CDR3 is TGTGCCAGCAGCGCCGTCGGGGAAAAACTGTTTTTT.